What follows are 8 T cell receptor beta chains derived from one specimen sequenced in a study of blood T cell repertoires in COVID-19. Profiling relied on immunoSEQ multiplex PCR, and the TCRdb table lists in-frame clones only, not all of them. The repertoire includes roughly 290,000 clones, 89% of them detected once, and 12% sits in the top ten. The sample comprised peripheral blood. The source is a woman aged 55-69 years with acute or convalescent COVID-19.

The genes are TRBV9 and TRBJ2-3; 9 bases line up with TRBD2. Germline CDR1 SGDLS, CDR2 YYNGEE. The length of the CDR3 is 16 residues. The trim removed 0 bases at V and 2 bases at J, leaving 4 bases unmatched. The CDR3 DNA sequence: TGTGCCAGCAGCGTAGCAGGCGGGGGGGTCACAGATACGCAGTATTTT. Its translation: CASSVAGGGVTDTQYF.

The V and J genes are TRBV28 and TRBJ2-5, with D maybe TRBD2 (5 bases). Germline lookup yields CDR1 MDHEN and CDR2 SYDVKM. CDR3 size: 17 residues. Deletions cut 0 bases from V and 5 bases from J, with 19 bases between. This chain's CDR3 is CASSLWPRGGYMETQYF. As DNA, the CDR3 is TGTGCCAGCAGTTTATGGCCCCGTGGAGGATATATGGAGACCCAGTACTTC.

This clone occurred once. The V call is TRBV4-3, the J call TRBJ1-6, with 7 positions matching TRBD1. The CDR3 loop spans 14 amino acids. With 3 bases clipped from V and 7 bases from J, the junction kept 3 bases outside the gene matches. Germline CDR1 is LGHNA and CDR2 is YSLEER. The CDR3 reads CASSHAGGNSPLHF. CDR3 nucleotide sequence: TGCGCCAGCAGCCACGCAGGGGGAAATTCACCCCTCCACTTT.

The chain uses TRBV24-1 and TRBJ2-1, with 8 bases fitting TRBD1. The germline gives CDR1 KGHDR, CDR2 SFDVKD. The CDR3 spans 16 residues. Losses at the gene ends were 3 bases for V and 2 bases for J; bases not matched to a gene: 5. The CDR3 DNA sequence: TGTGCCACCAGTGATGGACAGGGTCGCACCTACAATGAGCAGTTCTTC. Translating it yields CATSDGQGRTYNEQFF.

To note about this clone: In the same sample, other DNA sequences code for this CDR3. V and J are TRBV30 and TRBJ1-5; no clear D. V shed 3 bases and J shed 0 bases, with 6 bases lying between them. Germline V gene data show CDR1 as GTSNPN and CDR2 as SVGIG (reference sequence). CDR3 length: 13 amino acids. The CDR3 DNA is TGTGCCTGGAGCGCGGGTAGCAATCAGCCCCAGCATTTT. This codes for CAWSAGSNQPQHF.

CDR3 in DNA: TGTGCCAGCAGCTCTAATCACGGGTTAAACTATGGCTACACCTTC. Amino acid sequence: CASSSNHGLNYGYTF. V and J are TRBV5-5 and TRBJ1-2; no clear D. The CDR3 extends over 15 amino acids. V lost 3 bases, J lost 2 bases, and 14 bases lay in between. The germline CDR1 and CDR2 sequences are SGHKS and YYEKEE (reference sequence). Combining the CDR3 with reference TRBV5-5 and TRBJ1-2 gives the whole variable domain DAGVTQSPTHLIKTRGQQVTLRCSPISGHKSVSWYQQVLGQGPQFIFQYYEKEERGRGNFPDRFSARQFPNYSSELNVNALLLGDSALYLCASSSNHGLNYGYTFGSGTRLTVV.

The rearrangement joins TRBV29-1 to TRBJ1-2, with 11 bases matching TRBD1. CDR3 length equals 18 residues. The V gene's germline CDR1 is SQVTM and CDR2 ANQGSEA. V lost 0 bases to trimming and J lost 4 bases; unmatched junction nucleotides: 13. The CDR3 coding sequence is TGCAGCGTTGAAGAACGGGACAGGGGGTTCCCTGCAGGCTATGGCTACACCTTC. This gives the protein CSVEERDRGFPAGYGYTF.

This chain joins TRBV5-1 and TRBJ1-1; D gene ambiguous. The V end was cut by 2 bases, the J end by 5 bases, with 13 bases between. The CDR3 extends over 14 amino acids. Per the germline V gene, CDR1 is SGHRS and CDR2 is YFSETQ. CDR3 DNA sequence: TGCGCCAGCAGCTTAATGGGGAGGGAAACTGAAGCTTTCTTT. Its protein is CASSLMGRETEAFF.